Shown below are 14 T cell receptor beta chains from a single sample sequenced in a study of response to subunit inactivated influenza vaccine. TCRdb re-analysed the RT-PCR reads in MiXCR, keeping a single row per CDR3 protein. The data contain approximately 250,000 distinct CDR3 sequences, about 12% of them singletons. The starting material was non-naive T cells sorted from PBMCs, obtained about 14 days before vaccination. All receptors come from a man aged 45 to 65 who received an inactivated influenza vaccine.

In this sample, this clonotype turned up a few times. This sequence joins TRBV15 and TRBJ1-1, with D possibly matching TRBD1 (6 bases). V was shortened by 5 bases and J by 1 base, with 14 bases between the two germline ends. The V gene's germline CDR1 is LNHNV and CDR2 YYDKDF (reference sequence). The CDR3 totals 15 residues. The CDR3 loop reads CATSHRQVRNTEAFF. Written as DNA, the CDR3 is TGTGCCACCAGCCACCGACAGGTTCGGAACACTGAAGCTTTCTTT.

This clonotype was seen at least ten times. CDR3 bases: TGTGCCAGCAGCTTGGGGGACAGGGGAGGAAATCAGCCCCAGCATTTT. Its translation is CASSLGDRGGNQPQHF. This chain joins TRBV7-9 and TRBJ1-5; 10 bases are a match to TRBD1. CDR1 is SEHNR, CDR2 FQNEAQ, per germline (reference sequence). The J segment lost 4 bases and the V segment lost 3 bases, leaving 6 bases of the junction unmatched. The CDR3 contains 16 residues.

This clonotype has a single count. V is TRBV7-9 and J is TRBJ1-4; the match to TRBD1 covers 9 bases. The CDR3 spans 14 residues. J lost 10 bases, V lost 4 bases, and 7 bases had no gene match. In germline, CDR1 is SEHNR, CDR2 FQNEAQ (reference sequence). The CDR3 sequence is CASSSGTGLIKLFF. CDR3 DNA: TGTGCCAGCAGCTCGGGGACAGGGTTGATAAAACTGTTTTTT.

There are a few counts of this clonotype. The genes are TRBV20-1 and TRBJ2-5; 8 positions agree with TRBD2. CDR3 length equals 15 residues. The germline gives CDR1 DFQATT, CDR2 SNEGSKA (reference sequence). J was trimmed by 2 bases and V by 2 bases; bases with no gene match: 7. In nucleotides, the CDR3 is TGCAGTGCTAGATGGTCGCGGGGGGAACAAGAGACCCAGTACTTC. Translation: CSARWSRGEQETQYF.

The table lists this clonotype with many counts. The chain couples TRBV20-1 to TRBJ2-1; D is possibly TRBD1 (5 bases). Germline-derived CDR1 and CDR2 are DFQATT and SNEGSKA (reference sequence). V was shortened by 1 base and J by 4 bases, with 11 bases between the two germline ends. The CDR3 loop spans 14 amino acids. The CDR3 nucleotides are TGCAGTGCTAGAGTAAGGGGCAAGTACAATGAGCAGTTCTTC. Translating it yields CSARVRGKYNEQFF.

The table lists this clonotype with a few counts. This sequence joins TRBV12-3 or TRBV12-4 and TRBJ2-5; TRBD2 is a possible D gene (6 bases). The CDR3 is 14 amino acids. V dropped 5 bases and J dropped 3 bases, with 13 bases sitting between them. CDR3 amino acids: CASSPLRGKETQYF. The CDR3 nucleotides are TGTGCCAGCAGTCCTCTTCGGGGGAAAGAGACCCAGTACTTC.

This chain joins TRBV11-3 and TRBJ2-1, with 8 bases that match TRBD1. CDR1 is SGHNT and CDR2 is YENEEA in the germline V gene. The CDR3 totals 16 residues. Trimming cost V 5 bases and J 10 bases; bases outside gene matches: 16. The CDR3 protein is CASSGSGTGTPGEQFF. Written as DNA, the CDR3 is TGTGCCAGCAGCGGATCCGGGACAGGAACTCCAGGGGAGCAGTTCTTC.

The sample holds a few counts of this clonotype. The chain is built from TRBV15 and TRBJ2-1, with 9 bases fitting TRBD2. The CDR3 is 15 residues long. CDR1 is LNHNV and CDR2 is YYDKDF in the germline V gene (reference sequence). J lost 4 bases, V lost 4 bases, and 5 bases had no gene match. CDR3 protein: CATSTSSGNYNEQFF. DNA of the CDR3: TGTGCCACCAGCACTTCTAGCGGGAATTACAATGAGCAGTTCTTC. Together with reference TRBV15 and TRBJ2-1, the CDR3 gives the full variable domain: DAMVIQNPRYQVTQFGKPVTLSCSQTLNHNVMYWYQQKSSQAPKLLFHYYDKDFNNEADTPDNFQSRRPNTSFCFLDIRSPGLGDTAMYLCATSTSSGNYNEQFFGPGTRLTVL.

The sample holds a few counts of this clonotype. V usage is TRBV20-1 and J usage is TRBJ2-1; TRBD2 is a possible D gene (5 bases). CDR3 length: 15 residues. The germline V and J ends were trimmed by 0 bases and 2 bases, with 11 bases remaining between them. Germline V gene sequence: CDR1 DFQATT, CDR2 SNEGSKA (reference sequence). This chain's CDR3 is CSARDTAGPYNEQFF. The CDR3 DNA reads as TGCAGTGCTAGAGATACCGCGGGCCCCTACAATGAGCAGTTCTTC.

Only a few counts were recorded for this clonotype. The CDR3 coding sequence is TGTGCCAGCAGCTTATCCCGGGGAGGGGTAGAGACCCAGTACTTC. Its protein product is CASSLSRGGVETQYF. The rearrangement joins TRBV11-2 to TRBJ2-5; 7 bases are shared with TRBD2. J was trimmed by 4 bases and V by 2 bases; bases with no gene match: 7. Germline V CDR1 and CDR2: SGHAT, FQNNGV. This CDR3 contains 15 residues. The full variable domain, with the rest looked up from reference TRBV11-2 and TRBJ2-5, is EAGVAQSPRYKIIEKRQSVAFWCNPISGHATLYWYQQILGQGPKLLIQFQNNGVVDDSQLPKDRFSAERLKGVDSTLKIQPAKLEDSAVYLCASSLSRGGVETQYFGPGTRLLVL.

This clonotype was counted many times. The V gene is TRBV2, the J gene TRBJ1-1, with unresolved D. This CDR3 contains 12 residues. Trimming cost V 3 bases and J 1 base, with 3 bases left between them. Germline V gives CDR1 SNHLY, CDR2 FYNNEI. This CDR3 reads CASSDWNTEAFF. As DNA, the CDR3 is TGTGCCAGCAGTGATTGGAACACTGAAGCTTTCTTT.

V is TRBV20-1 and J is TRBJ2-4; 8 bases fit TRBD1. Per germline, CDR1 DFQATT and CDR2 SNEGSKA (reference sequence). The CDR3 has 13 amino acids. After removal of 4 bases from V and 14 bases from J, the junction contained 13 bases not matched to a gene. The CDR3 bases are TGCAGTGCTACAGGGGGCGATTTAAGTTTTGAGTACTTC. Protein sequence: CSATGGDLSFEYF.

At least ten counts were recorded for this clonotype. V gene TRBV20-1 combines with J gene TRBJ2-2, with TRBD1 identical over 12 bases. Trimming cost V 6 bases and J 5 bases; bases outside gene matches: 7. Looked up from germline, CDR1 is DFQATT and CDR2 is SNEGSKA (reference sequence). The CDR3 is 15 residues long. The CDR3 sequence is CSALKGQGATGELFF. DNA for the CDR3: TGCAGTGCCCTTAAGGGACAGGGGGCGACCGGGGAGCTGTTTTTT.

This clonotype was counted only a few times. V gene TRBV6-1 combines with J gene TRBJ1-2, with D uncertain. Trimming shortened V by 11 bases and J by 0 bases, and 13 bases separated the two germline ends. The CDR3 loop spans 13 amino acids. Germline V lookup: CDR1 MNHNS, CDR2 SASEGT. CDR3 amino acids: CASRPTTNYGYTF. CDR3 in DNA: TGTGCCTCCCGGCCGACTACTAACTATGGCTACACCTTC.